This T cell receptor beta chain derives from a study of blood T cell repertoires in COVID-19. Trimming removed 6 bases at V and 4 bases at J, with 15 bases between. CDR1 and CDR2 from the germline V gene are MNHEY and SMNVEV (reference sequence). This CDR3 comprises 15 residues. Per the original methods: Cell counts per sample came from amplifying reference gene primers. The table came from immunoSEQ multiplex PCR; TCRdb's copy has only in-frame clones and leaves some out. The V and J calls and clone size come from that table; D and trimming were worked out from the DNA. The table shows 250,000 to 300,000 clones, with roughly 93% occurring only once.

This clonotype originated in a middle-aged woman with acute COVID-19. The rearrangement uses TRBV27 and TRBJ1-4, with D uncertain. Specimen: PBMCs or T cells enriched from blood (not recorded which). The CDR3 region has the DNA TGTGCCAGCAGAGAGAGGAGGGCGGATAATGAAAAACTGTTTTTT. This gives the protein CASRERRADNEKLFF. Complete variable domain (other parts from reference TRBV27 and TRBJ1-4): EAQVTQNPRYLITVTGKKLTVTCSQNMNHEYMSWYRQDPGLGLRQIYYSMNVEVTDKGDVPEGYKVSRKEKRNFPLILESPSPNQTSLYFCASRERRADNEKLFFGSGTQLSVL.